This TCR beta chain was sequenced for a study of blood T cell repertoires in COVID-19. This clone was detected a few times. TCRdb's copy holds only in-frame clones and misses some; the assay was immunoSEQ multiplex PCR. Of about 140,000 clones in the sample, over 70% were seen once. The CDR3 extends over 15 amino acids. Per the germline V gene, CDR1 is SGHNT and CDR2 is YYREEE (reference sequence). Between the trimmed V and J ends, which lost 1 base and 4 bases, there was a span of 14 bases. Sequences were obtained from peripheral blood. This TCR was recovered from a woman aged 55-69 years with acute or convalescent COVID-19. The V and J genes are TRBV5-4 and TRBJ1-1; D may be TRBD1 (5 bases). The CDR3 here is CASSLPQGSGTEAFF. The CDR3 DNA is TGTGCCAGCAGCTTGCCCCAGGGATCGGGCACTGAAGCTTTCTTT.